This TCR beta chain is from a study of blood T cell repertoires in COVID-19. About the study: PBMCs, B-cell-depleted T cells, or T cells provided the cDNA or gDNA that made up the material.

V shed 4 bases and J 8 bases; nucleotides not matched to a gene: 9. CDR3 length equals 15 residues. Germline-derived CDR1 and CDR2 are SGHDT and YYEEEE. The repertoire was sequenced with immunoSEQ multiplex PCR; TCRdb's copy has only in-frame clones and lacks some. The table lists about 95,000 clones, 75% to 90% of them singletons. The TCR was taken from a woman aged 70-85 years with acute or convalescent COVID-19. The sequenced sample was peripheral blood. V and J are TRBV5-6 and TRBJ2-1, with TRBD1 matching over 10 bases. DNA for the CDR3: TGTGCCAGCAGCGGCGGGACAGGGGAGTTGGATGAGCAGTTCTTC. This translates into CASSGGTGELDEQFF.